The 22 T cell receptor beta chains below were found in one sample sequenced in a study of shared clonotypes between healthy human individuals. The table came from immunoSEQ multiplex PCR; TCRdb's copy has only in-frame clones and leaves some out. Among approximately 510,000 clones listed, around 74% were seen once. The sequenced material came from PBMCs. The receptors derive from a woman between 40 and 55 years old in good health. Some clones in this sample may be carry-over from other donors' samples.

The genes are TRBV4-1 and TRBJ1-3, with D possibly matching TRBD1 (6 bases). Germline assignment: CDR1 MGHRA and CDR2 YSYEKL. The CDR3 consists of 16 residues. The V end was cut by 4 bases, the J end by 8 bases, with 21 bases between. The CDR3 protein is CASSPAGRGSLHTIYF. DNA for the CDR3: TGCGCCAGCAGCCCGGCGGGCAGGGGATCTCTACACACCATATATTTT.

The chain uses TRBV28 and TRBJ2-1, with D maybe TRBD2 (5 bases). The germline CDR1 and CDR2 sequences are MDHEN and SYDVKM. V was shortened by 2 bases and J by 6 bases, with 14 bases between the two germline ends. This CDR3 region has 15 residues. CDR3 sequence reads: CASSLKLVGLNEQFF. CDR3 nucleotides: TGTGCCAGCAGTTTAAAACTAGTAGGGCTCAATGAGCAGTTCTTC.

The V gene is TRBV7-8, the J gene TRBJ1-3, with D hard to call. The CDR3 sequence is 15 residues long. Between the trimmed V and J ends, which lost 3 bases and 4 bases, there was a span of 13 bases. CDR1 and CDR2 (germline): SGHVS, FQNEAQ. CDR3 bases: TGTGCCAGCAGCTTTGGCCCCTTAACCGGAAACACCATATATTTT. Residues: CASSFGPLTGNTIYF.

This clone appeared a few times. CDR3: CASSPGQTNQETQYF. In nucleotides, the CDR3 is TGCGCCAGCAGCCCAGGACAGACAAACCAAGAGACCCAGTACTTC. This chain connects TRBV5-1 to TRBJ2-5; possibly TRBD1 for D (6 bases). Germline CDR1 and CDR2: SGHRS and YFSETQ. The V gene lost 4 bases and the J gene lost 0 bases, with 13 bases spanning the gap. This CDR3 comprises 15 residues.

CDR3 nucleotides: TGTGCCGTCAAGTCGGACAGCTCCTACGAGCAGTACTTC. Translated, it gives CAVKSDSSYEQYF. The gene calls are TRBV19 and TRBJ2-7; tentatively, D is TRBD1 (6 bases). CDR3 length equals 13 residues. Germline CDR1 is LNHDA and CDR2 is SQIVND (reference sequence). The ends were cut back, 11 bases at V and 0 bases at J, with 14 bases in the middle.

This rearrangement joins TRBV9 to TRBJ2-7; 7 bases match TRBD2. Germline CDR1 reads SGDLS; CDR2 reads YYNGEE. The CDR3 totals 15 residues. Trimming removed 1 base from V and 7 bases from J; junction bases left unmatched: 11. The CDR3 region has the DNA TGTGCCAGCAGCGTATATCCAGCGGGGACCGGTGAGCAGTACTTC. Its translation: CASSVYPAGTGEQYF.

V and J are TRBV9 and TRBJ1-1; a possible D gene is TRBD1 (6 bases). The V and J ends lost 8 bases and 5 bases respectively, with 25 bases between them. The germline V gene has CDR1 SGDLS and CDR2 YYNGEE. The CDR3 spans 16 residues. The CDR3 sequence is CASLCEEFRGRTEAFF. The CDR3 bases are TGTGCCAGTTTGTGTGAGGAATTCAGGGGTCGGACTGAAGCTTTCTTT.

This rearrangement joins TRBV15 to TRBJ1-2; 8 nucleotides align to TRBD1. CDR1 and CDR2 (germline): LNHNV, YYDKDF (reference sequence). The V gene end was trimmed by 8 bases and the J gene end by 4 bases; junction bases not matched to a gene: 9. This CDR3 has 14 residues. The CDR3 DNA follows: TGTGCCACCGACGGGACAGGAGCGGGCTATGGCTACACCTTC. It codes for CATDGTGAGYGYTF.

The chain joins TRBV11-3 to TRBJ2-2; either TRBD1 or TRBD2 may supply D (6 bases each). Trimming pared 5 bases from V and 7 bases from J, leaving 17 bases between. Germline V gives CDR1 SGHNT, CDR2 YENEEA. The CDR3 has 15 amino acids. The CDR3 loop is CASSLIPGAGGELFF. CDR3 sequence (DNA): TGTGCCAGCAGCCTCATCCCGGGGGCGGGCGGGGAGCTGTTTTTT.

This clone came up a few times. The chain employs TRBV7-8 and TRBJ2-5; 10 bases are a match to TRBD2. The V and J ends lost 4 bases and 4 bases, in that order; junction bases with no gene match: 0. The CDR3 length is 13 residues. Germline loops: CDR1 SGHVS, CDR2 FQNEAQ. The CDR3 region has the DNA TGTGCCAGCAGCTCTAGCGGGAGAGAGACCCAGTACTTC. Translation: CASSSSGRETQYF.

The rearrangement joins TRBV4-3 to TRBJ2-1; D might be TRBD2 (6 bases). Germline-derived CDR1 and CDR2 are LGHNA and YSLEER. This CDR3 is built from 18 residues. V lost 0 bases and J 2 bases, leaving 17 bases between the germline ends. This CDR3 reads CASSQDPGGGHTYNEQFF. CDR3 bases: TGCGCCAGCAGCCAAGACCCTGGCGGAGGGCATACCTACAATGAGCAGTTCTTC.

The chain uses TRBV5-1 and TRBJ2-3, with D tentatively TRBD2 (6 bases). CDR3 length: 15 residues. V gave up 5 bases and J gave up 4 bases, with 17 bases separating them. Germline loops: CDR1 SGHRS, CDR2 YFSETQ. The CDR3: CASRGGGAGADTQYF. The CDR3 nucleotides are TGCGCCAGCAGAGGCGGAGGGGCCGGTGCAGATACGCAGTATTTT. Looking up the rest from reference TRBV5-1 and TRBJ2-3 gives the full variable domain: KAGVTQTPRYLIKTRGQQVTLSCSPISGHRSVSWYQQTPGQGLQFLFEYFSETQRNKGNFPGRFSGRQFSNSRSEMNVSTLELGDSALYLCASRGGGAGADTQYFGPGTRLTVL.

Here the CDR3 DNA reads TGTGCCAGCACCCCGCGCGGCGGTCAGCCCCAGCATTTT. The encoded protein is CASTPRGGQPQHF. The chain joins TRBV7-8 to TRBJ1-5; D uncertain. The V gene's germline CDR1 is SGHVS and CDR2 FQNEAQ. CDR3 size: 13 residues. V was pared by 7 bases and J by 6 bases, with 13 bases between.

This clone was detected once. This chain joins TRBV6-5 and TRBJ2-5, with D tentatively TRBD2 (6 bases). The end of the DNA is better explained by TRBJ2-7, so the J call may be wrong. In germline, CDR1 is MNHEY, CDR2 SVGAGI. The CDR3 extends over 14 amino acids. The CDR3 nucleotides are TGTGCCAGCAGTTACGGTCCGGGGGTCTACGAGCAGTACTTC. Protein product: CASSYGPGVYEQYF.

The genes are TRBV7-6 and TRBJ2-2; D is uncertain. The CDR3 runs 13 residues. Per germline, CDR1 SGHVS and CDR2 FNYEAQ. Trimming stripped 7 bases from V and 8 bases from J, with 14 bases between. As DNA, the CDR3 is TGTGCCAGCAAACACCTAGTCTCTGGGGAGCTGTTTTTT. As protein: CASKHLVSGELFF.

At least ten counts were recorded for this clone. The rearrangement uses TRBV10-1 and TRBJ2-2; 11 bases align to TRBD2. CDR1 and CDR2 (germline): WNHNN, SYGVQD (reference sequence). The length of the CDR3 is 18 residues. J lost 3 bases, V lost 11 bases, and 17 bases had no gene match. The CDR3 loop reads CARPPAASGRRYTGELFF. The CDR3 DNA is TGCGCCCGCCCGCCGGCGGCTAGCGGGAGGCGGTACACCGGGGAGCTGTTTTTT.

CDR3 in amino acids: CASSLEAMVTEAFF. CDR3 in DNA: TGTGCCAGCAGCTTAGAGGCAATGGTCACTGAAGCTTTCTTT. The J gene is TRBJ1-1, the V gene TRBV7-2; unclear D gene. CDR3 size: 14 residues. The V end lost 1 base, the J end lost 4 bases, and 10 bases lay between the germline ends. In germline, CDR1 is SGHTA, CDR2 FQGNSA.

The chain couples TRBV18 to TRBJ2-2; D is possibly TRBD1 (6 bases). This CDR3 is built from 15 residues. V was pared by 2 bases and J by 6 bases, with 13 bases between. Germline CDR1 and CDR2: KGHSH and LQKENI. The CDR3 sequence is CASSPSNQGSGELFF. CDR3 in DNA: TGTGCCAGCTCACCAAGCAACCAGGGGTCCGGGGAGCTGTTTTTT.

V is TRBV2 and J is TRBJ2-3, with D perhaps TRBD1 (5 bases). This CDR3 has 14 residues. The germline gives CDR1 SNHLY, CDR2 FYNNEI. V lost 3 bases to trimming and J lost 2 bases, with 9 bases between them. DNA for the CDR3: TGTGCCAGCAGTGATAGGGGCCACACAGATACGCAGTATTTT. It encodes CASSDRGHTDTQYF.

This clone was observed a single time. The chain carries TRBV28 and TRBJ2-2, with D perhaps TRBD2 (5 bases). CDR1 is MDHEN and CDR2 is SYDVKM in the germline V gene. V was trimmed by 7 bases and J by 0 bases, leaving 21 bases between them. The CDR3 sequence is 18 residues long. CDR3 sequence (DNA): TGTGCCAGCACCCTCTCGCGAGGACTGCTAGCGAACACCGGGGAGCTGTTTTTT. As protein: CASTLSRGLLANTGELFF.

V is TRBV4-1 and J is TRBJ2-7; 8 positions match TRBD2. The CDR3 length is 15 residues. V was pared by 0 bases and J by 3 bases, with 4 bases of the junction left unmatched. Germline values: CDR1 MGHRA, CDR2 YSYEKL. The CDR3 coding sequence is TGCGCCAGCAGCCAAGAGGCAGCGGGAGACTACGAGCAGTACTTC. This translates into CASSQEAAGDYEQYF.

The chain combines TRBV7-9 with TRBJ2-3, with D maybe TRBD2 (5 bases). Germline V gives CDR1 SEHNR, CDR2 FQNEAQ (reference sequence). V was shortened by 1 base and J by 12 bases, with 14 bases between the two germline ends. This CDR3 contains 13 residues. CDR3: CASSLVGMGAQYF. CDR3 coding DNA: TGTGCCAGCAGCTTAGTCGGGATGGGAGCACAGTATTTT.